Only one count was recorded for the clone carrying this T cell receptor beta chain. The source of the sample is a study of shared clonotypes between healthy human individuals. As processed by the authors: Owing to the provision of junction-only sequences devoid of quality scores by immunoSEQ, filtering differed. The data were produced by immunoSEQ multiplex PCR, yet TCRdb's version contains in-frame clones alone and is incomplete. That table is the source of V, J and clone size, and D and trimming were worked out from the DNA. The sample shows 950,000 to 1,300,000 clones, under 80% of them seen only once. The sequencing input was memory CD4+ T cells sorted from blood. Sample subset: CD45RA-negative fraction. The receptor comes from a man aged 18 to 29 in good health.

Here the CDR3 reads CASSEPSSRDEKLFF. In nucleotides, the CDR3 is TGTGCCAGCAGTGAACCGTCATCCAGGGATGAAAAACTGTTTTTT. The chain recombines TRBV6-1 with TRBJ1-4; a possible D gene is TRBD1 (5 bases). CDR1 and CDR2 (germline): MNHNS, SASEGT. The CDR3 is 15 residues long. V lost 2 bases and J lost 6, with 13 bases in between.